These T cell receptor beta chains were read from a single sample in a study of T cells in Graves' hyperthyroidism and ophthalmopathy. One entry per CDR3 protein, called by TCRdb with MiXCR from the multiplex PCR reads. The top ten clones hold roughly 29% of a sample with some 550,000 distinct CDR3 sequences, about a fifth of them seen once. Sequenced material: blood. These TCRs come from a man in his late teens or twenties with Graves' hyperthyroidism. Each CDR3 is given with its conserved first and last residue. A D gene is named only where the DNA matches it firmly. Size is omitted from some rows. Given values are once, few, many or a class for expanded clones.

>TRBV4-2|.|.|TRBJ1-5
CASSQDRGGAAKHF
TGTGCCAGCAGCCAAGATCGGGGGGGGGCAGCGAAGCATTTT
>TRBV4-2|.|many|TRBJ1-1
CASSEGRGYEAFF
TGTGCCAGCAGCGAAGGAAGGGGCTATGAAGCTTTCTTT
>TRBV19|.|many|TRBJ2-2
CASSVLQGSAGELFF
TGTGCCAGTAGTGTGCTACAGGGATCCGCCGGGGAGCTGTTTTTT
>TRBV30|.|many|TRBJ1-1
CAWSVLSFHGTEAFF
TGTGCCTGGAGTGTACTATCCTTCCACGGCACTGAAGCTTTCTTT
>TRBV12-3/TRBV12-4|.|.|TRBJ1-2
CASSLASAPNRWGYTF
TGTGCCAGCAGTTTAGCCAGCGCCCCGAACCGCTGGGGCTACACCTTC
>TRBV28|TRBD1|many|TRBJ1-5
CASSPRQGGVHNQPQHF
TGTGCCAGCAGTCCCCGACAGGGGGGGGTCCACAATCAGCCCCAGCATTTT
>TRBV12-3/TRBV12-4|.|.|TRBJ1-6
CASQAGGPSYNSPLRF
TGTGCCAGCCAAGCTGGGGGCCCCTCCTATAATTCACCCCTCCGCTTT
>TRBV7-2|TRBD2|.|TRBJ2-5
CASARRGGETQYF
TGTGCCAGCGCGCGCCGGGGGGGAGAGACCCAGTACTTC
>TRBV20-1|.|.|TRBJ1-1
CSARDGRANTEAFF
TGCAGTGCTAGAGATGGCAGGGCGAACACTGAAGCTTTCTTT
>TRBV12-3/TRBV12-4|.|few|TRBJ2-5
CASSRTWGLQETQYF
TGTGCCAGCAGTCGAACTTGGGGGTTGCAAGAGACCCAGTACTTC
>TRBV7-9|.|many|TRBJ2-2
CALREGYGELFF
TGTGCCCTTAGAGAAGGGTACGGGGAGCTGTTTTTT
>TRBV6-1|.|.|TRBJ1-1
CASSPVENTEAFF
TGTGCCAGCAGCCCTGTCGAGAACACTGAAGCTTTCTTT
>TRBV6-7|TRBD2|.|TRBJ2-2
CASRKGLLAQTPAELFF
TGTGCCAGCAGGAAGGGTCTACTAGCGCAGACACCGGCGGAGCTGTTTTTT
>TRBV7-7|.|many|TRBJ2-5
CASSQSPTGGRTQYF
TGTGCCAGCAGCCAATCCCCGACAGGTGGTAGGACCCAGTACTTC
>TRBV4-1|TRBD1|many|TRBJ1-1
CASSQRQGGTEAFF
TGCGCCAGCAGCCAGAGACAGGGTGGTACTGAAGCTTTCTTT
>TRBV2|.|many|TRBJ2-7
CASTGHSPDEQYF
TGTGCCAGCACGGGACACTCCCCGGACGAGCAGTACTTC
>TRBV28|TRBD1|.|TRBJ1-2
CASSSDSGTVTYGYTF
TGTGCCAGCAGTTCCGATTCCGGGACAGTGACCTATGGCTACACCTTC
>TRBV12-3/TRBV12-4|.|.|TRBJ1-2
CASSAAVNYGYTF
TGTGCCAGCAGCGCGGCGGTGAACTATGGCTACACCTTC
>TRBV28|.|many|TRBJ1-2
CASKRRFNYGYTF
TGTGCCAGCAAACGCAGGTTCAACTATGGCTACACCTTC
>TRBV6-2/TRBV6-3|.|.|TRBJ2-7
CASRGVGSSYEQYF
TGTGCCAGCAGGGGCGTGGGGAGCTCCTACGAGCAGTACTTC
>TRBV6-5|TRBD1|many|TRBJ1-2
CASSYSRATGREGYTF
TGTGCCAGCAGTTACTCACGAGCGACAGGGAGAGAAGGCTACACCTTC
>TRBV7-8|TRBD1|.|TRBJ1-1
CASSLWGQGSNTEAFF
TGTGCCAGCAGCTTATGGGGACAGGGGTCGAACACTGAAGCTTTCTTT
>TRBV19|.|.|TRBJ2-7
CASSSRHFNQKYEQYF
TGTGCCAGTAGTAGCCGACATTTCAACCAAAAATACGAGCAGTACTTC
>TRBV28|.|many|TRBJ1-2
CASSNPDGYGYTF
TGTGCCAGCAGCAACCCCGACGGGTATGGCTACACCTTC
>TRBV12-3/TRBV12-4|TRBD1|many|TRBJ2-7
CASSLILDREDEQYF
TGTGCCAGCAGTTTAATCCTGGACAGGGAGGACGAGCAGTACTTC
>TRBV10-2|.|many|TRBJ1-1
CASLTGSPTEAFF
TGCGCCAGTCTAACAGGGTCTCCCACTGAAGCTTTCTTT
>TRBV30|.|.|TRBJ1-5
CAWSRTGEGQPQHF
TGTGCCTGGAGTAGGACTGGGGAGGGTCAGCCCCAGCATTTT
>TRBV28|.|.|TRBJ2-7
CASSLPGLIYEQYF
TGTGCCAGCAGCCTCCCAGGACTGATCTACGAGCAGTACTTC
>TRBV30|.|many|TRBJ1-2
CAWSALSYGYTF
TGTGCCTGGAGCGCACTCTCCTATGGCTACACCTTC
>TRBV11-2|TRBD2|.|TRBJ2-5
CASSPGLARSLETQYF
TGTGCCAGCAGCCCAGGACTAGCCCGAAGCTTGGAGACCCAGTACTTC
>TRBV12-5|.|few|TRBJ2-5
CASGPGHKETQYF
TGTGCTAGTGGTCCGGGACATAAAGAGACCCAGTACTTC
>TRBV6-1|.|many|TRBJ1-1
CASSAVTGSGTEAFF
TGTGCCAGCAGTGCCGTAACAGGGTCGGGCACTGAAGCTTTCTTT
>TRBV12-3/TRBV12-4|.|many|TRBJ2-2
CASSISGTRNTGELFF
TGTGCCAGCAGCATCTCCGGGACCAGGAACACCGGGGAGCTGTTTTTT
>TRBV5-1|.|many|TRBJ1-1
CASSRAGAEAFF
TGCGCCAGCAGCAGGGCGGGGGCTGAAGCTTTCTTT
>TRBV12-3/TRBV12-4|TRBD1|.|TRBJ1-1
CASSPDRVIPKPEAFF
TGTGCCAGCAGCCCCGACAGGGTAATCCCGAAACCTGAAGCTTTCTTT
>TRBV4-1|TRBD1|many|TRBJ2-5
CASSRITGTVQETQYF
TGCGCCAGCAGCCGGATTACCGGGACAGTCCAAGAGACCCAGTACTTC
>TRBV18|.|.|TRBJ1-3
CASSENVSGNTIYF
TGTGCCAGCTCGGAGAACGTCTCTGGAAACACCATATATTTT
>TRBV13|.|few|TRBJ1-3
CASSLGMPPIPSGNTIYF
TGTGCCAGCAGCTTAGGCATGCCGCCAATCCCCTCTGGAAACACCATATATTTT
>TRBV28|.|few|TRBJ2-5
CASSLVGAGLGETQYF
TGTGCCAGCAGTTTGGTTGGGGCCGGTCTGGGAGAGACCCAGTACTTC
>TRBV18|.|few|TRBJ1-2
CASSPSEGTNYGYTF
TGTGCCAGCTCACCCTCGGAAGGAACTAACTATGGCTACACCTTC
>TRBV19|.|many|TRBJ1-1
CASSIDLNYKEDTEAFF
TGTGCCAGTAGTATAGATCTAAACTACAAGGAGGACACTGAAGCTTTCTTT
>TRBV7-9|TRBD1|many|TRBJ1-2
CASTLDRATSDYTF
TGTGCCAGCACCCTAGACAGGGCGACCTCTGACTACACCTTC